The 29 T cell receptor beta chains presented below share a single source sample, sequenced in a study of blood T cell repertoires in COVID-19. Using immunoSEQ multiplex PCR, the repertoire was profiled, and TCRdb retains in-frame clones only, with some absent. The table records about 180,000 clones, roughly 88% of them present only once. The source material was peripheral blood. The receptors shown here come from a woman aged 30 to 39 with acute or convalescent COVID-19.

The chain is built from TRBV30 and TRBJ1-2; D is undetermined. The CDR3 is 11 amino acids. V lost 4 bases to trimming and J lost 4 bases, with 7 bases between them. CDR1 is GTSNPN and CDR2 is SVGIG in the germline V gene (reference sequence). The CDR3 loop reads CAWTGFYGYTF. CDR3 nucleotides: TGTGCCTGGACAGGTTTCTATGGCTACACCTTC.

The rearrangement uses TRBV6-5 and TRBJ2-1; D is ambiguous. CDR1 and CDR2 from the germline V gene are MNHEY and SVGAGI. The CDR3 contains 11 residues. V was cut by 6 bases and J by 9 bases, with 9 bases left in between. CDR3 amino acids: CASSVLSEQFF. CDR3 DNA: TGTGCCAGCAGCGTCCTATCTGAGCAGTTCTTC.

The chain combines TRBV14 with TRBJ2-5, with D perhaps matching TRBD1 (6 bases). V was shortened by 2 bases and J by 5 bases, with 9 bases between the two germline ends. Germline-derived CDR1 and CDR2 are SGHDN and FVKESK. The CDR3 runs 13 residues. CDR3 sequence reads: CASSQWQGETQYF. The CDR3 nucleotides read TGTGCCAGCAGCCAATGGCAGGGGGAGACCCAGTACTTC.

V gene TRBV6-6 combines with J gene TRBJ2-7; no reliable D call. This CDR3 has 12 residues. Germline CDR1 MNHNY, CDR2 SVGAGI (reference sequence). CDR3 residues: CASQAAFNEQYF. CDR3 in DNA: TGTGCTTCTCAGGCTGCCTTTAACGAGCAGTACTTC.

This chain connects TRBV11-3 to TRBJ1-1; D gene unclear. The CDR3 extends over 13 amino acids. Trimming took 0 bases from V and 6 from J, leaving 8 bases between them. Germline-derived CDR1 and CDR2 are SGHNT and YENEEA. The CDR3 sequence is CASSLDQIAEAFF. The CDR3 coding sequence is TGTGCCAGCAGCTTAGATCAGATCGCTGAAGCTTTCTTT. Full variable domain (remainder filled in from reference TRBV11-3 and TRBJ1-1): EAGVVQSPRYKIIEKKQPVAFWCNPISGHNTLYWYLQNLGQGPELLIRYENEEAVDDSQLPKDRFSAERLKGVDSTLKIQPAELGDSAVYLCASSLDQIAEAFFGQGTRLTVV.

The J gene is TRBJ1-1, the V gene TRBV19; D call uncertain. V was trimmed by 6 bases and J by 3 bases, leaving 11 bases between them. The CDR3 is made up of 13 amino acids. Germline lookup yields CDR1 LNHDA and CDR2 SQIVND (reference sequence). The CDR3 loop reads CASSPGDHTEAFF. The CDR3 coding sequence is TGTGCCAGTAGCCCGGGAGATCACACTGAAGCTTTCTTT.

CDR3 region: CASSQDTRSYNSPLHF. The CDR3 DNA follows: TGCGCCAGCAGCCAAGATACTCGCTCCTATAATTCACCCCTCCACTTT. This chain connects TRBV4-1 to TRBJ1-6; D is undetermined. V lost 0 bases and J lost 0, with 6 bases in between. The germline gives CDR1 MGHRA, CDR2 YSYEKL. This CDR3 region has 16 residues.

V and J are TRBV11-3 and TRBJ2-5; 10 nucleotides align to TRBD2. Germline V gene lookup returns CDR1 SGHNT and CDR2 YENEEA. The junction had 8 bases not matched to a gene; V was cut back by 5 bases and J by 5 bases. The length of the CDR3 is 15 residues. CDR3 in amino acids: CASSPGLAMGETQYF. The DNA for the CDR3 is TGTGCCAGCAGCCCGGGACTAGCGATGGGGGAGACCCAGTACTTC.

This chain joins TRBV27 and TRBJ1-6; weak D call: TRBD1 (5 bases). Trimming removed 3 bases from V and 11 bases from J, with 8 bases in between. This CDR3 is 12 amino acids long. Germline V lookup: CDR1 MNHEY, CDR2 SMNVEV (reference sequence). CDR3 region: CASSFGGAPLHF. The CDR3 DNA is TGTGCCAGCAGTTTTGGAGGGGCACCCCTCCACTTT.

The chain is built from TRBV5-1 and TRBJ2-2; TRBD1 might be the D (5 bases). V shed 0 bases and J shed 4 bases, with 10 bases lying between them. Germline CDR1 reads SGHRS; CDR2 reads YFSETQ. This CDR3 spans 15 amino acids. The CDR3 reads CASSLGRGGTGELFF. Here the CDR3 DNA reads TGCGCCAGCAGCTTGGGAAGGGGTGGCACCGGGGAGCTGTTTTTT.

The chain is built from TRBV7-8 and TRBJ2-3, with D possibly matching TRBD1 (5 bases). Trimming took off 1 base at V and 0 bases at J, with 8 bases between the two ends. Germline V gives CDR1 SGHVS, CDR2 FQNEAQ. The CDR3 runs to 15 residues. Written as DNA, the CDR3 is TGTGCCAGCAGCTTAGGTTCAGGGAGCACAGATACGCAGTATTTT. This codes for CASSLGSGSTDTQYF.

The V gene is TRBV6-1, the J gene TRBJ2-3; D unresolved. CDR3 length equals 13 residues. V was trimmed by 1 base and J by 4 bases, leaving 6 bases between them. Germline V gives CDR1 MNHNS, CDR2 SASEGT. CDR3: CASSEVTADTQYF. In nucleotides, the CDR3 is TGTGCCAGCAGTGAAGTAACAGCAGATACGCAGTATTTT.

The CDR3 reads CASSLVKQPQHF. The CDR3 DNA is TGTGCCAGCAGTTTAGTAAAACAGCCCCAGCATTTT. This chain links TRBV28 with TRBJ1-5; D is unresolved. CDR3 length equals 12 residues. V was trimmed by 2 bases and J by 7 bases, leaving 6 bases between them. CDR1 is MDHEN and CDR2 is SYDVKM in the germline V gene.

The chain has TRBV5-1 and TRBJ2-2; possible D gene TRBD1, 5 bases. The CDR3 spans 15 residues. Germline CDR1 is SGHRS and CDR2 is YFSETQ. Trimming left V 1 base short and J 2 bases short, with 9 bases between. The CDR3 loop reads CASSLKDINTGELFF. The CDR3 DNA reads TGCGCCAGCAGCTTGAAGGACATCAACACCGGGGAGCTGTTTTTT.

The chain links TRBV28 to TRBJ1-2, with a weak D call TRBD1 (5 bases). Trimming took off 3 bases at V and 11 bases at J, with 10 bases between the two ends. There are 11 residues in the CDR3. Per the germline V gene, CDR1 is MDHEN and CDR2 is SYDVKM. CDR3 bases: TGTGCCAGCAGTTTTCGGGGGTTATACACCTTC. Residues: CASSFRGLYTF.

The chain couples TRBV18 to TRBJ2-1; TRBD2 might be the D (6 bases). Germline V gene lookup returns CDR1 KGHSH and CDR2 LQKENI. V lost 6 bases to trimming and J lost 6 bases, with 12 bases between them. This CDR3 has 13 amino acids. The CDR3 region is CASSRGLPNEQFF. For the CDR3, the DNA is TGTGCCAGCTCGCGCGGACTACCCAATGAGCAGTTCTTC.

This chain uses TRBV6-6 with TRBJ2-2; 7 bases line up with TRBD2. This CDR3 is 14 amino acids long. From germline, CDR1 is MNHNY and CDR2 SVGAGI (reference sequence). V dropped 2 bases and J dropped 7; count of bases not matched to a gene: 4. CDR3 coding DNA: TGTGCCAGCAGTTACCCCCCTAGCGGCGGGGAGCTGTTTTTT. This encodes CASSYPPSGGELFF.

The genes are TRBV7-6 and TRBJ2-3; D is undetermined. CDR3 size: 12 residues. The germline gives CDR1 SGHVS, CDR2 FNYEAQ. Trimming stripped 4 bases from V and 6 bases from J, with 8 bases between. The CDR3 nucleotides are TGTGCCAGCAGCTCGACTTTCGATACGCAGTATTTT. This translates into CASSSTFDTQYF.

This clone was seen more than once but under ten times. This rearrangement joins TRBV25-1 to TRBJ1-6, with D unresolved. This CDR3 has 13 residues. Germline V lookup: CDR1 MGHDK, CDR2 SYGVNS. Trimming left V 3 bases short and J 10 bases short, with 10 bases between. CDR3 protein: CASSDASSSPLHF. The CDR3 coding sequence is TGTGCCAGCAGTGATGCGAGTTCCTCACCCCTCCACTTT.

J is TRBJ1-6 and V is TRBV12-3 or TRBV12-4, with D unresolved. The CDR3 runs 13 residues. Deletions cut 1 base from V and 9 bases from J, with 7 bases between. The CDR3 protein is CASSLESSSPLHF. CDR3 DNA sequence: TGTGCCAGCAGTTTAGAAAGTAGTTCACCCCTCCACTTT.

With regard to this clone: Germline and junction disagree at one end, which may indicate a read error. The chain combines TRBV2 with TRBJ1-5; 7 nucleotides line up with TRBD1. The germline V gene encodes CDR1 SNHLY and CDR2 FYNNEI. The CDR3 extends over 13 amino acids. The CDR3 nucleotides read TGTGCCAGCACTGAAAGACAGGGCAGGCCCCAGCATTTT. Amino acids: CASTERQGRPQHF.

CDR3 sequence: CASSEGQGYGYTF. The DNA for the CDR3 is TGCGCCAGCAGCGAGGGACAGGGCTATGGCTACACCTTC. V gene TRBV5-1 combines with J gene TRBJ1-2; 9 nucleotides line up with TRBD1. V gave up 4 bases and J gave up 4 bases; unmatched junction bases: 2. The CDR3 has 13 amino acids. Germline-derived CDR1 and CDR2 are SGHRS and YFSETQ. Complete variable domain (other parts from reference TRBV5-1 and TRBJ1-2): KAGVTQTPRYLIKTRGQQVTLSCSPISGHRSVSWYQQTPGQGLQFLFEYFSETQRNKGNFPGRFSGRQFSNSRSEMNVSTLELGDSALYLCASSEGQGYGYTFGSGTRLTVV.

This clone was seen a single time. The V gene is TRBV11-3, the J gene TRBJ2-4, with TRBD2 identical over 9 bases. Trimming at V came to 6 bases and at J to 8 bases, leaving 8 bases not matched to a gene. The CDR3 consists of 14 residues. Germline V CDR1 and CDR2: SGHNT, YENEEA. CDR3 in amino acids: CASRVAAGGDIQYF. In nucleotides, the CDR3 is TGTGCCAGCAGGGTAGCGGCGGGGGGGGACATTCAGTACTTC.

The chain links TRBV20-1 to TRBJ2-7, with unresolved D. The CDR3 contains 11 residues. Looked up from germline, CDR1 is DFQATT and CDR2 is SNEGSKA (reference sequence). Between the trimmed V and J ends, which lost 5 bases and 10 bases, there was a span of 15 bases. The DNA for the CDR3 is TGCAGTGCTCGCGGCAGACTTAATCAGTACTTC. Translating it yields CSARGRLNQYF.

The chain carries TRBV10-2 and TRBJ1-2, with D tentatively TRBD1 (5 bases). Trimming stripped 9 bases from V and 6 bases from J, with 17 bases between. CDR3 size: 13 residues. Germline CDR1 is WSHSY and CDR2 is SAAADI. The CDR3 spells CASLRVGLNGYTF. DNA for the CDR3: TGCGCCAGTCTCAGGGTAGGGCTTAATGGCTACACCTTC.

V gene TRBV5-4 combines with J gene TRBJ2-1; a weak D match, TRBD1 (6 bases). The V and J ends lost 2 bases and 2 bases respectively, with 14 bases between them. The CDR3 has 16 residues. Germline values: CDR1 SGHNT, CDR2 YYREEE (reference sequence). The chain's CDR3 is CASSFRGGSAYNEQFF. The CDR3 DNA follows: TGTGCCAGCAGCTTCCGTGGGGGCAGCGCCTACAATGAGCAGTTCTTC.

The chain recombines TRBV30 with TRBJ2-2; D is undetermined. The CDR3 consists of 14 residues. Germline V gene lookup returns CDR1 GTSNPN and CDR2 SVGIG (reference sequence). V was cut by 7 bases and J by 4 bases, with 16 bases left in between. In DNA form, the CDR3 reads TGTGCCTCCTTACGAAGCACTGCCACCGGGGAGCTGTTTTTT. Encoded protein: CASLRSTATGELFF.

The V and J genes are TRBV5-1 and TRBJ2-1, with 12 bases lining up with TRBD1. V shed 0 bases and J 7 bases; nucleotides not matched to a gene: 11. The CDR3 has 18 residues. Looked up from germline, CDR1 is SGHRS and CDR2 is YFSETQ. The DNA of the CDR3 is TGCGCCAGCAGCTTGGTTTTGGGACAGGGGGCGGGGGAAAATGAGCAGTTCTTC. Its translation is CASSLVLGQGAGENEQFF.

The rearrangement links TRBV5-5 to TRBJ2-1, with D tentatively TRBD2 (6 bases). The V gene lost 0 bases and the J gene lost 12 bases, with 13 bases spanning the gap. Germline V gene data show CDR1 as SGHKS and CDR2 as YYEKEE (reference sequence). The CDR3 spans 13 residues. The CDR3 spells CASSLEGTSLQFF. As DNA, the CDR3 is TGTGCCAGCAGCTTGGAGGGGACTTCCCTGCAGTTCTTC.